This T cell receptor beta chain is drawn from a study of T cell changes during pregnancy in multiple sclerosis. Method: immunoSEQ multiplex PCR; TCRdb's copy keeps in-frame clones and lacks some. The sample has under 45,000 clones; more than 70% are singletons. This CDR3 region has 12 residues. J gave up 5 bases and V 3 bases, and 0 bases lay outside the gene matches. Germline V gene data show CDR1 as SGHDT and CDR2 as YYEEEE. The chain couples TRBV5-6 to TRBJ2-7; TRBD1 agrees at 9 bases. This receptor was obtained from a female donor with multiple sclerosis, enrolled in a pregnancy study. The specimen was CD8+ T cells from peripheral blood mononuclear cells, collected in the first trimester of pregnancy. CDR3 sequence (DNA): TGTGCCAGCAGCTGGGACAGGGACGAGCAGTACTTC. Its translation is CASSWDRDEQYF.